This TCR beta chain was identified during a study of OX40 agonist ivuxolimab in advanced cancers. Study information: In this trial design, patients received ivuxolimab intravenously at 0.01 to 10 mg/kg every 2 weeks.

Sequencing used immunoSEQ multiplex PCR; TCRdb keeps in-frame clones, though not all of them. The sample includes 30,000 to 45,000 clones, over 65% seen only once; the top ten take about 12%. V lost 6 bases and J 0 bases, leaving 18 bases between the germline ends. Germline V gene sequence: CDR1 SNHLY, CDR2 FYNNEI. This CDR3 spans 17 amino acids. Here the sequenced sample was CD4+ or CD8+ T cells sorted from blood, taken in a trial of the OX40 agonist ivuxolimab. This TCR derives from an adult with an advanced solid tumor such as melanoma, head and neck, liver or kidney cancer. The chain joins TRBV2 to TRBJ1-5; D remains unclear. The CDR3 is CASSKGFSRNSNQPQHF. DNA for the CDR3: TGTGCCAGCAGCAAAGGATTCAGCCGTAATAGCAATCAGCCCCAGCATTTT.